The 19 T cell receptor beta chains below come from one sample, sequenced in a study of blood T cell repertoires in COVID-19. Using immunoSEQ multiplex PCR, the repertoire was profiled, and TCRdb retains in-frame clones only, with some absent. The sample lists just over 95,000 clones, 82% seen once, with around 19% in the top ten. What was sequenced was peripheral blood. Receptor source: an elderly man with acute or convalescent COVID-19.

This clone is termed medium-sized (0.01 to 0.1%). This sequence joins TRBV27 and TRBJ1-2, with 9 positions matching TRBD1. V was clipped by 7 bases and J by 6 bases; unmatched bases: 15. The germline V gene has CDR1 MNHEY and CDR2 SMNVEV (reference sequence). CDR3 length: 16 amino acids. CDR3 residues: CASKTAPGQGGDGYTF. In nucleotides, the CDR3 is TGTGCCAGCAAAACGGCACCGGGACAGGGCGGAGATGGCTACACCTTC.

This clone was observed a single time. V and J are TRBV18 and TRBJ2-7; 7 bases line up with TRBD1. Germline V gene sequence: CDR1 KGHSH, CDR2 LQKENI. Losses at the gene ends were 2 bases for V and 5 bases for J; bases not matched to a gene: 9. This CDR3 is 15 amino acids long. CDR3 in DNA: TGTGCCAGCTCACCAGGGACAGCCTTACTCCACGAGCAGTACTTC. This sequence encodes CASSPGTALLHEQYF. Supplemented by reference TRBV18 and TRBJ2-7, the full variable domain reads NAGVMQNPRHLVRRRGQEARLRCSPMKGHSHVYWYRQLPEEGLKFMVYLQKENIIDESGMPKERFSAEFPKEGPSILRIQQVVRGDSAAYFCASSPGTALLHEQYFGPGTRLTVT.

The chain uses TRBV7-6 and TRBJ2-2; 7 bases fit TRBD2. The V gene's germline CDR1 is SGHVS and CDR2 FNYEAQ. The CDR3 runs 16 residues. V lost 5 bases and J lost 4; bases outside the gene matches: 10. The chain's CDR3 is CASSKLASTGTGELFF. The CDR3 DNA reads TGTGCCAGCAGCAAACTAGCGAGTACAGGCACCGGGGAGCTGTTTTTT.

The genes are TRBV3-1 (or the pseudogene TRBV3-2) and TRBJ1-5; a weak D match, TRBD1 (6 bases). V shed 6 bases and J shed 0 bases, with 15 bases lying between them. The germline gives CDR1 LGHDT, CDR2 YNNKEL (reference sequence). CDR3 length equals 16 residues. The CDR3 sequence is CASRHDRLYSNQPQHF. In DNA, the CDR3 is TGTGCCAGCAGACATGACAGGCTGTATAGCAATCAGCCCCAGCATTTT.

The V call is TRBV5-1, the J call TRBJ2-2, with a possible D match to TRBD2 (5 bases). Deletions cut 4 bases from V and 0 bases from J, with 10 bases between. CDR1 SGHRS and CDR2 YFSETQ come from the germline V gene. The CDR3 has 15 amino acids. The CDR3 DNA follows: TGCGCCAGCAGCACCGACTACCCGAACACCGGGGAGCTGTTTTTT. Encoded protein: CASSTDYPNTGELFF.

The chain carries TRBV11-2 and TRBJ2-2, with 9 bases lining up with TRBD2. J lost 6 bases, V lost 4 bases, and 9 bases had no gene match. Germline lookup yields CDR1 SGHAT and CDR2 FQNNGV. The CDR3 loop spans 16 amino acids. The CDR3 nucleotides read TGTGCCAGCAGCTCCCGCCCCCCTAGCGGGGCCGGGGAGCTGTTTTTT. It specifies CASSSRPPSGAGELFF.

The V and J genes are TRBV12-3 or TRBV12-4 and TRBJ2-7; D ambiguous. The CDR3 has 13 amino acids. V lost 3 bases to trimming and J lost 3 bases, with 9 bases between them. CDR3 coding DNA: TGTGCCAGCAGTTTTTCCTACTACTACGAGCAGTACTTC. Translation: CASSFSYYYEQYF.

The V gene is TRBV2, the J gene TRBJ1-1; TRBD1 agrees at 8 bases. The CDR3 sequence is 14 residues long. Germline V gives CDR1 SNHLY, CDR2 FYNNEI. Trimming at V came to 5 bases and at J to 4 bases, leaving 6 bases not matched to a gene. The CDR3 here is CASSPDRAPTEAFF. For the CDR3, the DNA is TGTGCCAGCAGTCCGGACAGGGCCCCCACTGAAGCTTTCTTT.

CDR3 in DNA: TGCAGTGCTTCGGACGGACAGGCCCAGTACTTC. This gives the protein CSASDGQAQYF. The chain combines TRBV20-1 with TRBJ2-5; TRBD1 matches at 7 bases. The length of the CDR3 is 11 residues. After removal of 5 bases from V and 9 bases from J, the junction contained 6 bases not matched to a gene. CDR1 is DFQATT, CDR2 SNEGSKA, per germline (reference sequence).

This rearrangement joins TRBV27 to TRBJ1-5, with TRBD1 as a possible D gene (6 bases). The V end lost 2 bases, the J end lost 3 bases, and 11 bases lay between the germline ends. The CDR3 covers 15 residues. Germline assignment: CDR1 MNHEY and CDR2 SMNVEV (reference sequence). CDR3 protein: CASSLGTYANQPQHF. DNA for the CDR3: TGTGCCAGCAGTTTAGGGACATACGCCAATCAGCCCCAGCATTTT.

This clone was recorded a few times. CDR3 region: CASSRGRGTGELFF. The CDR3 DNA follows: TGTGCCAGCAGCCGGGGAAGGGGGACGGGGGAGCTGTTTTTT. J is TRBJ2-2 and V is TRBV7-2; the D gene is possibly TRBD1 (6 bases). Germline CDR1 and CDR2: SGHTA and FQGNSA. The germline V and J ends were trimmed by 5 bases and 8 bases, with 15 bases remaining between them. This CDR3 region has 14 residues.

This chain joins TRBV24-1 and TRBJ1-2, with 11 bases lining up with TRBD1. Germline-derived CDR1 and CDR2 are KGHDR and SFDVKD. V shed 4 bases and J 7 bases; nucleotides not matched to a gene: 4. The CDR3 totals 14 residues. CDR3 sequence (DNA): TGTGCCACCAGTGACCCCGGGACAGGGGGTGGCTACACCTTC. It is translated as CATSDPGTGGGYTF.

The chain is built from TRBV27 and TRBJ1-1, with D possibly TRBD1 on 6 matching bases. V was pared by 10 bases and J by 7 bases, with 25 bases between. Germline V CDR1 and CDR2: MNHEY, SMNVEV (reference sequence). This CDR3 is built from 15 residues. The CDR3 nucleotides read TGTGCCACCATTCCTACGTCGACAGGTAAGGGTGAAGCTTTCTTT. This sequence encodes CATIPTSTGKGEAFF.

The genes are TRBV19 and TRBJ2-1; 7 bases map to TRBD1. The CDR3 has 15 residues. CDR1 is LNHDA, CDR2 SQIVND, per germline (reference sequence). V gave up 6 bases and J gave up 14 bases; unmatched junction bases: 19. Here the CDR3 DNA reads TGTGCCAGTAGCTCGACAGGGCCCCAAGGCGTCGATAAGTTCTTC. It yields the protein CASSSTGPQGVDKFF.

This clone was seen a few times. The J gene is TRBJ2-5, the V gene TRBV12-3 or TRBV12-4, with D maybe TRBD1 (6 bases). Trimming cost V 6 bases and J 7 bases, with 15 bases left between them. The CDR3 extends over 13 amino acids. This chain's CDR3 is CASSPPLQGTQYF. The CDR3 nucleotides read TGTGCCAGCAGCCCCCCCTTACAGGGGACCCAGTACTTC.

In this sample, this clone turned up a few times. V and J are TRBV7-2 and TRBJ1-2, with D unresolved. The V gene lost 5 bases and the J gene lost 8 bases, with 18 bases spanning the gap. The CDR3 is 14 amino acids. CDR1 and CDR2 (germline): SGHTA, FQGNSA. This CDR3 is CASSLRGDGEGYTF. The CDR3 region has the DNA TGTGCCAGCAGCCTCCGCGGTGACGGGGAGGGCTACACCTTC.

This chain connects TRBV9 to TRBJ2-1; D unclear. Germline V lookup: CDR1 SGDLS, CDR2 YYNGEE. The CDR3 extends over 17 amino acids. Trimming removed 1 base from V and 0 bases from J, with 14 bases in between. Here the CDR3 reads CASSVSNSWSSYNEQFF. The CDR3 nucleotides are TGTGCCAGCAGCGTATCGAACTCTTGGAGCTCCTACAATGAGCAGTTCTTC.

The chain combines TRBV5-1 with TRBJ2-7; TRBD1 is a possible D gene (6 bases). Per germline, CDR1 SGHRS and CDR2 YFSETQ. The CDR3 is 14 amino acids. The ends were cut back, 0 bases at V and 3 bases at J, with 10 bases in the middle. CDR3 region: CASSLGGPLYEQYF. The CDR3 nucleotides read TGCGCCAGCAGCTTGGGGGGGCCGCTCTACGAGCAGTACTTC.

This sequence joins TRBV7-9 and TRBJ1-3; no clear D gene. With 2 bases removed from V and 4 bases from J, the gap between germline ends came to 6 bases. The CDR3 is 13 amino acids. Germline-derived CDR1 and CDR2 are SEHNR and FQNEAQ (reference sequence). CDR3: CASSLLQGNTIYF. In DNA form, the CDR3 reads TGTGCCAGCAGCTTACTGCAGGGAAACACCATATATTTT.